Here is one T cell receptor (beta chain) with its context. The sample comes from a study of blood T cell repertoires in COVID-19. Study overall: The United States, Italy and Spain were the sources of the acute and convalescent COVID-19 samples.

Enrollment of patients from Seattle took place during active infection, with longitudinal follow-up. The germline V gene encodes CDR1 SGHTA and CDR2 FQGNSA. Trimming cost V 5 bases and J 2 bases; bases outside gene matches: 9. This CDR3 is 16 amino acids long. Sequencing was performed with immunoSEQ multiplex PCR; in TCRdb, only in-frame clones are kept and a portion is missing. The sample gives hundreds of thousands of clones, about 86% of which show up once; 13% is in the top ten. This receptor was obtained from a woman in her sixties or seventies with COVID-19, enrolled during active disease. V is TRBV7-2 and J is TRBJ2-1; the match to TRBD2 covers 7 bases. The specimen sequenced was peripheral blood. CDR3 region: CASSGRSSGPYNEQFF. DNA of the CDR3: TGTGCCAGCAGCGGGCGGAGTAGCGGGCCCTACAATGAGCAGTTCTTC.